A single sample is the source of the 3 T cell receptor delta chains below, sequenced in a study of DNA immune sequencing with unique molecular identifiers. A 32-plex genomic DNA assay used primers for all 8 TRDV and 4 TRDJ genes. In roughly 3 barcoding PCR cycles, molecules received a 12-nucleotide UMI, then adapter PCR followed. TCRdb called clones anew from the multiplex PCR reads with CATT. The sample contains over a thousand delta-chain clones, around 11% of which appear only once. Sequencing was performed on gamma-delta T cells enriched from blood buffy coat, or unenriched PBMCs (not recorded which). These receptors were collected from a human donor in good health.

Sample share makes this clone large (0.1 to 1%). This same CDR3 is encoded by further DNA sequences in the sample. The chain couples TRDV2 to TRDJ1, with no clear D. This CDR3 is 14 amino acids long. The germline CDR1 and CDR2 sequences are GEAIGNYY and EKD. The V gene lost 4 bases and the J gene lost 0 bases, with 11 bases spanning the gap. DNA for the CDR3: TGTGCCTGTGATTCGGTAGAGAACACCGATAAACTCATCTTT. Its protein product is CACDSVENTDKLIF.

Remarks on this clone: The protein TCRdb lists belongs to a much larger clone and differs from this DNA's translation at residue 11, which points to a read error; the protein shown is made from the DNA. The CDR3: CACDTVGGYARTDKLIF. The CDR3 coding sequence is TGTGCCTGTGACACCGTTGGGGGATACGCTAGGACCGATAAACTCATCTTT. The chain links TRDV2 to TRDJ1; 11 bases line up with TRDD3. The length of the CDR3 is 17 residues. With 0 bases clipped from V and 2 bases from J, the junction kept 7 bases outside the gene matches. Germline V gene lookup returns CDR1 GEAIGNYY and CDR2 EKD.

This clone has a handful of counts. A read error may be the cause here, since a much bigger clone is one base away. CDR3 in amino acids: CALGDLPRTSFVRGGTYTDKLIF. The CDR3 DNA sequence: TGTGCTCTTGGGGACCTACCAAGGACTTCCTTCGTCCGGGGGGGGACGTACACCGATAAACTCATCTTT. The chain joins TRDV1 to TRDJ1; perhaps D is TRDD2 or TRDD3 (6 bases each). The length of the CDR3 is 23 residues. Deletions cut 3 bases from V and 0 bases from J, with 35 bases between. Germline V CDR1 and CDR2: TSWWSYY, QGS.